Listed here are 16 T cell receptor beta chains from one sample, sequenced in a study of Tregs in tolerant kidney transplant recipients. Here immunoSEQ multiplex PCR was the method, and the copy in TCRdb shows in-frame clones only, minus some. The sample contains around 78,000 clones, about 91% of which appear only once. The sequencing used Tregs from blood, collected before the transplant. The source is a human donor who received a combined kidney and bone marrow transplant.

This chain links TRBV30 with TRBJ2-1, with a possible D match to TRBD1 (6 bases). The CDR3 runs 12 residues. Germline V CDR1 and CDR2: GTSNPN, SVGIG (reference sequence). V was trimmed by 1 base and J by 10 bases, leaving 11 bases between them. In DNA, the CDR3 is TGTGCCTGGAGTGGACTGGGGGCGGAGCAGTTCTTC. Protein sequence: CAWSGLGAEQFF.

This clone was observed a handful of times. The chain is built from TRBV18 and TRBJ2-5; D not resolved. V lost 1 base and J lost 1, with 10 bases in between. There are 15 residues in the CDR3. Germline V CDR1 and CDR2: KGHSH, LQKENI. The CDR3 here is CASSPLGTIQETQYF. The CDR3 DNA sequence: TGTGCCAGCTCACCACTGGGCACCATCCAAGAGACCCAGTACTTC.

The chain uses TRBV5-1 and TRBJ2-1; TRBD1 agrees at 8 bases. V was pared by 0 bases and J by 6 bases, with 2 bases of the junction left unmatched. The V gene's germline CDR1 is SGHRS and CDR2 YFSETQ. This CDR3 has 14 residues. CDR3 sequence reads: CASSLGTGSNEQFF. The CDR3 bases are TGCGCCAGCAGCTTGGGGACAGGGAGCAATGAGCAGTTCTTC.

V and J are TRBV28 and TRBJ1-1; TRBD1 matches 8 bases. CDR3 length: 15 residues. From germline, CDR1 is MDHEN and CDR2 SYDVKM. Germline trimming cut 5 bases from V and 4 bases from J; bases unmatched to any gene: 9. The CDR3 coding sequence is TGTGCCAGCAGTCCGACGGACAGGGTAGGCACTGAAGCTTTCTTT. Translating it yields CASSPTDRVGTEAFF.

This clone has just a few counts. The CDR3, as DNA: TGTGCCAGCAGCCCCAGGAGGGATGCAACTAATGAAAAACTGTTTTTT. Its protein is CASSPRRDATNEKLFF. The chain links TRBV5-6 to TRBJ1-4; D gene uncertain. Germline V gives CDR1 SGHDT, CDR2 YYEEEE. The length of the CDR3 is 16 residues. V was shortened by 4 bases and J by 0 bases, with 13 bases between the two germline ends.

The gene calls are TRBV13 and TRBJ2-7; 8 bases align to TRBD1. This CDR3 is built from 14 residues. Germline CDR1 and CDR2: PRHDT and FYEKMQ (reference sequence). V gave up 1 base and J gave up 7 bases; unmatched junction bases: 6. CDR3 nucleotide sequence: TGTGCCAGCAGCTTAGCCCAAGGGGACAGGGAGCAGTACTTC. Translating it yields CASSLAQGDREQYF.

The chain uses TRBV28 and TRBJ1-1, with D perhaps matching TRBD1 (5 bases). The CDR3 spans 15 residues. V was cut by 5 bases and J by 11 bases, with 24 bases left in between. Germline CDR1 is MDHEN and CDR2 is SYDVKM. CDR3: CASSPPTEPGRRAFF. The CDR3 nucleotides read TGTGCCAGCAGTCCCCCGACGGAGCCAGGGAGGAGGGCTTTCTTT.

J is TRBJ2-7 and V is TRBV11-1; 9 nucleotides line up with TRBD1. CDR3 length: 12 amino acids. Germline values: CDR1 SGHAT, CDR2 FQDESV (reference sequence). V shed 5 bases, J shed 7 bases, and the junction held 3 bases outside the gene matches. CDR3 nucleotides: TGTGCCAGCAGCCTCGGACAGGGGGAGCAGTACTTC. As protein: CASSLGQGEQYF.

This chain links TRBV28 with TRBJ1-3; TRBD1 is a possible D gene (6 bases). The ends were cut back, 10 bases at V and 0 bases at J, with 13 bases in the middle. The CDR3 is made up of 14 amino acids. Per germline, CDR1 MDHEN and CDR2 SYDVKM. CDR3 in amino acids: CATSGELSGNTIYF. DNA for the CDR3: TGTGCCACGTCAGGGGAACTCTCTGGAAACACCATATATTTT.

This chain links TRBV12-5 with TRBJ1-1; D perhaps matches TRBD1 (5 bases). Looked up from germline, CDR1 is LGHNT and CDR2 is FRNRAP. The CDR3 totals 16 residues. V was clipped by 1 base and J by 1 base, with 13 bases between them. The CDR3 here is CASGLAPGTGNTEAFF. Written as DNA, the CDR3 is TGTGCTAGTGGTTTGGCCCCCGGGACGGGGAACACTGAAGCTTTCTTT.

This clone was recorded once. This rearrangement joins TRBV7-6 to TRBJ2-5; D is perhaps TRBD1 (6 bases). Germline-derived CDR1 and CDR2 are SGHVS and FNYEAQ. V was clipped by 1 base and J by 4 bases, with 16 bases between them. The CDR3 has 16 residues. CDR3 protein: CASSLVSRGRGETQYF. The CDR3 DNA reads as TGTGCCAGCAGCTTAGTCTCCAGGGGCCGGGGAGAGACCCAGTACTTC.

The chain recombines TRBV9 with TRBJ2-5; TRBD2 aligns across 8 bases. V was pared by 0 bases and J by 4 bases, with 5 bases of the junction left unmatched. There are 15 residues in the CDR3. Germline lookup yields CDR1 SGDLS and CDR2 YYNGEE. CDR3 residues: CASSVGVAGLETQYF. CDR3 coding DNA: TGTGCCAGCAGCGTAGGGGTAGCGGGATTAGAGACCCAGTACTTC.

This rearrangement joins TRBV28 to TRBJ2-7, with D uncertain. CDR1 is MDHEN and CDR2 is SYDVKM in the germline V gene. Trimming removed 5 bases from V and 2 bases from J, with 7 bases in between. The CDR3 has 12 amino acids. CDR3 residues: CASSVVAYEQYF. CDR3 DNA: TGTGCCAGCAGTGTGGTAGCCTACGAGCAGTACTTC.

The rearrangement links TRBV5-1 to TRBJ1-2, with TRBD1 matching over 7 bases. Looked up from germline, CDR1 is SGHRS and CDR2 is YFSETQ. The CDR3 length is 14 residues. V was clipped by 4 bases and J by 4 bases; unmatched bases: 7. The CDR3 nucleotides are TGCGCCAGCAGCCCCCGGACAGGTGTCTATGGCTACACCTTC. Translation gives CASSPRTGVYGYTF.

This chain links TRBV5-4 with TRBJ2-1; weak D call: TRBD1 (5 bases). The germline V gene has CDR1 SGHNT and CDR2 YYREEE (reference sequence). The ends were cut back, 5 bases at V and 6 bases at J, with 15 bases in the middle. This CDR3 comprises 14 residues. The CDR3: CASRLGHGFNEQFF. CDR3 DNA: TGTGCCAGCAGACTCGGACACGGTTTCAATGAGCAGTTCTTC.

V usage is TRBV7-2 and J usage is TRBJ2-5; 8 positions agree with TRBD2. The J call could be wrong; TRBJ2-7 is a better fit for the DNA end. The germline gives CDR1 SGHTA, CDR2 FQGNSA. The CDR3 has 13 residues. CDR3 loop: CASSLGRGDEQYF. The CDR3 bases are TGTGCCAGCAGCTTAGGGCGGGGGGACGAGCAGTACTTC.